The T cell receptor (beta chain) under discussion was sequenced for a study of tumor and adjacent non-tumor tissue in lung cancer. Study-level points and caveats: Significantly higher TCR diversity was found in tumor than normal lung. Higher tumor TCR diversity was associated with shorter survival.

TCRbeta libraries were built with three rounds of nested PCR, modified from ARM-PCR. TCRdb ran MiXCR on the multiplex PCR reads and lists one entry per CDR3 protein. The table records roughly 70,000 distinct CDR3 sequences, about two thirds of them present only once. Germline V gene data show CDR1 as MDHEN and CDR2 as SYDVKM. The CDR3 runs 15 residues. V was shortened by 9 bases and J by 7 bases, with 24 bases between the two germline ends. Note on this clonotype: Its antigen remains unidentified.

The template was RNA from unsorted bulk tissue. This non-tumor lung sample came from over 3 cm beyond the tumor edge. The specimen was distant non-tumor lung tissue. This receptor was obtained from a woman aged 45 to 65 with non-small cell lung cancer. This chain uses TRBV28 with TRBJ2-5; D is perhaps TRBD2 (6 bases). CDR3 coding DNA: TGTGCCAGTAAGCTAACGGGAGACACTAAGAGGACCCAGTACTTC. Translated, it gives CASKLTGDTKRTQYF.